Following are 8 T cell receptor beta chains from one sample sequenced in a study of blood T cell repertoires in COVID-19. The method was immunoSEQ multiplex PCR; TCRdb's version includes in-frame clones alone and lacks a portion of them. The sample includes around 470,000 clones, roughly nine tenths of them seen just once. Sequences were obtained from peripheral blood. The source is a man between 18 and 35 years old with COVID-19, enrolled during active disease.

The chain employs TRBV15 and TRBJ2-7; D might be TRBD2 (6 bases). The V end was cut by 5 bases, the J end by 1 base, with 12 bases between. The length of the CDR3 is 14 residues. The germline V gene encodes CDR1 LNHNV and CDR2 YYDKDF (reference sequence). DNA for the CDR3: TGTGCCACCAGCCTCGGGAGTAATTCCTACGAGCAGTACTTC. Its protein is CATSLGSNSYEQYF.

This chain connects TRBV4-1 to TRBJ1-2, with 7 nucleotides matching TRBD1. With V trimmed by 4 bases and J by 9 bases, 20 bases remained unmatched. In germline, CDR1 is MGHRA, CDR2 YSYEKL. This CDR3 is built from 17 residues. CDR3 nucleotide sequence: TGCGCCAGCAGCCTCAAATTGATTTCGACAGGGAGAGAACGCTACACCTTC. Protein product: CASSLKLISTGRERYTF.

J is TRBJ2-1 and V is TRBV27, with TRBD1 as a possible D gene (5 bases). V dropped 4 bases and J dropped 4 bases, with 14 bases sitting between them. Germline V lookup: CDR1 MNHEY, CDR2 SMNVEV (reference sequence). The CDR3 extends over 15 amino acids. The CDR3 region has the DNA TGTGCCAGCAGTTCTGACAGAGAGGCTTACAATGAGCAGTTCTTC. Protein sequence: CASSSDREAYNEQFF.

V gene TRBV5-1 combines with J gene TRBJ2-5, with a possible D match to TRBD2 (6 bases). CDR1 and CDR2 (germline): SGHRS, YFSETQ. This CDR3 contains 14 residues. Trimming cost V 2 bases and J 0 bases, with 8 bases left between them. For the CDR3, the DNA is TGCGCCAGCAGCTTCGGAGGGGACCAAGAGACCCAGTACTTC. Its translation: CASSFGGDQETQYF. The entire variable domain, with the rest obtained from reference TRBV5-1 and TRBJ2-5, is as follows: KAGVTQTPRYLIKTRGQQVTLSCSPISGHRSVSWYQQTPGQGLQFLFEYFSETQRNKGNFPGRFSGRQFSNSRSEMNVSTLELGDSALYLCASSFGGDQETQYFGPGTRLLVL.

The chain couples TRBV27 to TRBJ2-3; 9 bases line up with TRBD1. Germline loops: CDR1 MNHEY, CDR2 SMNVEV (reference sequence). V shed 5 bases and J 2 bases; nucleotides not matched to a gene: 5. CDR3 length equals 15 residues. DNA of the CDR3: TGTGCCAGCAGTCGGGACAGGGTTCCCACAGATACGCAGTATTTT. It yields the protein CASSRDRVPTDTQYF.

This chain uses TRBV7-9 with TRBJ2-1; 7 bases are shared with TRBD2. CDR3 size: 15 residues. In germline, CDR1 is SEHNR, CDR2 FQNEAQ (reference sequence). Trimming removed 1 base from V and 6 bases from J; junction bases left unmatched: 6. The DNA of the CDR3 is TGTGCCAGCAGCTTAGGAGGACTAGGGTTCAATGAGCAGTTCTTC. Its protein is CASSLGGLGFNEQFF.

The chain combines TRBV5-1 with TRBJ2-2, with D perhaps TRBD1 (6 bases). The CDR3 sequence is 15 residues long. The ends were cut back, 0 bases at V and 3 bases at J, with 9 bases in the middle. In germline, CDR1 is SGHRS, CDR2 YFSETQ. In DNA, the CDR3 is TGCGCCAGCAGCTTGGTTGGGGGCCACACCGGGGAGCTGTTTTTT. This encodes CASSLVGGHTGELFF.

This chain links TRBV29-1 with TRBJ2-5, with D perhaps matching TRBD1 (5 bases). Germline CDR1 is SQVTM and CDR2 is ANQGSEA. V was cut by 3 bases and J by 0 bases, with 11 bases left in between. The CDR3 runs to 14 residues. CDR3: CSVDSWGYQETQYF. The DNA of the CDR3 is TGCAGCGTTGACTCCTGGGGCTACCAAGAGACCCAGTACTTC.